This T cell receptor (beta chain) was sequenced during a study of blood T cell repertoires in COVID-19. Produced via immunoSEQ multiplex PCR; TCRdb's table is partial and in-frame only. Of approximately 380,000 clones detected, 85% appear once; the ten largest clones hold 3.5% to 4%. V lost 5 bases and J lost 1, with 5 bases in between. The CDR3 length is 12 residues. In germline, CDR1 is LGHDT, CDR2 YNNKEL (reference sequence). The V gene is TRBV3-1 (or the pseudogene TRBV3-2), the J gene TRBJ1-1; D not resolved. The sample consisted of peripheral blood. This TCR was sampled from a woman under 30 with acute or convalescent COVID-19. CDR3 sequence: CASSAENTEAFF. The CDR3 nucleotides are TGTGCCAGCAGCGCAGAGAACACTGAAGCTTTCTTT.